One sample yielded the 10 T cell receptor beta chains listed below, sequenced in a study of shared clonotypes between healthy human individuals. Clones were read by immunoSEQ multiplex PCR, and TCRdb kept only the in-frame ones, dropping some. This sample yields about 2.3 million clones, of which 90% to 95% are seen a single time; around 0.4% belongs to the top ten. The sequenced sample was naive CD4+ T cells from PBMCs. Sample subset: CD45RA+ positively selected. The receptors shown here come from a man younger than 30 in good health. Some clones in this sample may be carry-over from other donors' samples.

This chain connects TRBV5-1 to TRBJ1-1; TRBD1 agrees at 9 bases. The V gene's germline CDR1 is SGHRS and CDR2 YFSETQ. The CDR3 has 19 amino acids. The V and J ends lost 0 bases and 8 bases, in that order; junction bases with no gene match: 20. Written as DNA, the CDR3 is TGCGCCAGCAGCTTGGGTTACTACTGGCTACAGGGGGCTCCTGCCGAAGCTTTCTTT. Translated: CASSLGYYWLQGAPAEAFF.

The chain links TRBV28 to TRBJ1-1; 9 bases are shared with TRBD1. V dropped 5 bases and J dropped 0; count of bases not matched to a gene: 4. This CDR3 has 15 residues. CDR1 MDHEN and CDR2 SYDVKM come from the germline V gene. The CDR3 sequence is CASSPHRGLNTEAFF. Written as DNA, the CDR3 is TGTGCCAGCAGTCCACACAGGGGGCTGAACACTGAAGCTTTCTTT.

The J gene is TRBJ1-5, the V gene TRBV19; D is unresolved. Germline values: CDR1 LNHDA, CDR2 SQIVND (reference sequence). The V and J ends lost 1 base and 3 bases respectively, with 19 bases between them. This CDR3 has 18 residues. The chain's CDR3 is CASSIVLAGSPDNQPQHF. CDR3 DNA: TGTGCCAGTAGTATAGTTTTGGCTGGGAGTCCGGACAATCAGCCCCAGCATTTT. The variable domain in full, completed from reference TRBV19 and TRBJ1-5, reads DGGITQSPKYLFRKEGQNVTLSCEQNLNHDAMYWYRQDPGQGLRLIYYSQIVNDFQKGDIAEGYSVSREKKESFPLTVTSAQKNPTAFYLCASSIVLAGSPDNQPQHFGDGTRLSIL.

The chain employs TRBV9 and TRBJ2-5; maybe TRBD2 (5 bases). CDR3 length: 15 residues. Per germline, CDR1 SGDLS and CDR2 YYNGEE. Between the trimmed V and J ends, which lost 3 bases and 0 bases, there was a span of 12 bases. CDR3 loop: CASSASPGNQETQYF. The CDR3 DNA reads TGTGCCAGCAGCGCATCTCCCGGGAACCAAGAGACCCAGTACTTC. Together with reference TRBV9 and TRBJ2-5, the CDR3 gives the full variable domain: DSGVTQTPKHLITATGQRVTLRCSPRSGDLSVYWYQQSLDQGLQFLIQYYNGEERAKGNILERFSAQQFPDLHSELNLSSLELGDSALYFCASSASPGNQETQYFGPGTRLLVL.

This clone was seen once. The rearrangement links TRBV11-2 to TRBJ2-3; D gene ambiguous. The CDR3 runs to 16 residues. V dropped 0 bases and J dropped 3 bases, with 13 bases sitting between them. The germline gives CDR1 SGHAT, CDR2 FQNNGV. The DNA of the CDR3 is TGTGCCAGCAGCTTAGATCTAACTGGTAGTACAGATACGCAGTATTTT. It encodes CASSLDLTGSTDTQYF.

CDR3 DNA: TGTGCCAGCAGCCGGACAGGGGTGAACACCGGGGAGCTGTTTTTT. The encoded protein is CASSRTGVNTGELFF. This chain links TRBV7-2 with TRBJ2-2; TRBD1 aligns across 9 bases. Trimming cost V 5 bases and J 1 base; bases outside gene matches: 2. Germline V CDR1 and CDR2: SGHTA, FQGNSA. The CDR3 sequence is 15 residues long.

J is TRBJ1-6 and V is TRBV7-2; weak D call: TRBD1 (5 bases). Germline assignment: CDR1 SGHTA and CDR2 FQGNSA. V shed 4 bases and J shed 10 bases, with 14 bases lying between them. The CDR3 is made up of 14 amino acids. CDR3 in DNA: TGTGCCAGCAGCTCCTGGCAGGGTGGGTCACCCCTCCACTTT. Protein sequence: CASSSWQGGSPLHF.

This clone was counted once. This rearrangement joins TRBV5-4 to TRBJ1-1, with TRBD1 matching 9 bases. The CDR3 contains 15 residues. V trimming: 4 bases; J trimming: 7 bases; junction bases outside the gene matches: 11. Per the germline V gene, CDR1 is SGHNT and CDR2 is YYREEE (reference sequence). CDR3 amino acids: CASSPVLTGGDEAFF. The DNA for the CDR3 is TGTGCCAGCAGCCCGGTCCTGACAGGGGGGGATGAAGCTTTCTTT.

The chain is built from TRBV11-3 and TRBJ2-5; D unclear. V was pared by 5 bases and J by 5 bases, with 18 bases between. The germline gives CDR1 SGHNT, CDR2 YENEEA. CDR3 size: 15 residues. CDR3 sequence reads: CASSPPWQADETQYF. The CDR3 DNA follows: TGTGCCAGCAGCCCCCCCTGGCAGGCTGATGAGACCCAGTACTTC.

The chain links TRBV28 to TRBJ1-4; D is possibly TRBD1 (5 bases). Trimming shortened V by 6 bases and J by 8 bases, and 16 bases separated the two germline ends. This CDR3 contains 14 residues. Germline values: CDR1 MDHEN, CDR2 SYDVKM. The CDR3 spells CASSLSGTWEKLFF. The CDR3 region has the DNA TGTGCCAGCAGCCTATCCGGGACGTGGGAAAAACTGTTTTTT. The full variable domain, with the rest looked up from reference TRBV28 and TRBJ1-4, is DVKVTQSSRYLVKRTGEKVFLECVQDMDHENMFWYRQDPGLGLRLIYFSYDVKMKEKGDIPEGYSVSREKKERFSLILESASTNQTSMYLCASSLSGTWEKLFFGSGTQLSVL.